A selection of T cell receptor beta chains follows, all from one sample in a study of identical twins. From the 5' RACE reads, TCRdb called clonotypes with MiXCR, one entry per CDR3 protein. Among hundreds of thousands of distinct CDR3 sequences listed, 24% were seen once. These data were also reused for a study on T cells expressing NK-cell markers.

Sequenced sample: CD4+ T cells sorted from blood. The receptors originated from a young woman in good health. Each CDR3 is given with its conserved first and last residue. Fields, in order: J gene, V gene, clone size, CDR3 protein. Some rows have no size entry. The others give once, few or many, or a class for an expanded clone.

J gene: TRBJ2-4; V gene: TRBV5-5; clone size: -; CDR3 protein: CASSHRGVLAKNIQYF
J gene: TRBJ2-2; V gene: TRBV7-2; clone size: -; CDR3 protein: CASSSVGGTMEIGELFF
J gene: TRBJ2-1; V gene: TRBV5-6; clone size: many; CDR3 protein: CASSLPPGSINEQFF
J gene: TRBJ1-2; V gene: TRBV20-1; clone size: once; CDR3 protein: CSASGGQLYGYTF
J gene: TRBJ2-3; V gene: TRBV7-9; clone size: few; CDR3 protein: CASIRSTTDTQYF
J gene: TRBJ2-2; V gene: TRBV9; clone size: few; CDR3 protein: CASSRGRSGGELFF
J gene: TRBJ2-5; V gene: TRBV12-3/TRBV12-4; clone size: few; CDR3 protein: CASSFFGGQETQYF
J gene: TRBJ2-7; V gene: TRBV7-9; clone size: -; CDR3 protein: CASRPAGYSYEQYF
J gene: TRBJ2-7; V gene: TRBV6-1; clone size: -; CDR3 protein: CASGRVYEQYF
J gene: TRBJ1-2; V gene: TRBV3-1; clone size: few; CDR3 protein: CASSRDRLNYGYTF
J gene: TRBJ2-3; V gene: TRBV3-1; clone size: few; CDR3 protein: CASSLNRDYTQYF
J gene: TRBJ2-2; V gene: TRBV5-5; clone size: -; CDR3 protein: CASAVPGLANTGELFF
J gene: TRBJ2-1; V gene: TRBV7-2; clone size: -; CDR3 protein: CASSLDRDSSNEQFF
J gene: TRBJ2-1; V gene: TRBV5-1; clone size: -; CDR3 protein: CASSGTTSGGGYEQFF
J gene: TRBJ2-3; V gene: TRBV5-6; clone size: many; CDR3 protein: CASSPDRDTQYF
J gene: TRBJ2-7; V gene: TRBV5-1; clone size: -; CDR3 protein: CASSLTPGYEQYF
J gene: TRBJ2-1; V gene: TRBV10-3; clone size: -; CDR3 protein: CAAGVPRSEQFF
J gene: TRBJ2-7; V gene: TRBV3-1; clone size: -; CDR3 protein: CASSQGAGRNSYEQYF
J gene: TRBJ2-5; V gene: TRBV10-3; clone size: -; CDR3 protein: CAISRTGGGQETQYF
J gene: TRBJ1-6; V gene: TRBV5-1; clone size: -; CDR3 protein: CASSLAVQSQGAPLHF
J gene: TRBJ1-1; V gene: TRBV5-6; clone size: -; CDR3 protein: CASSLWGENTEAFF
J gene: TRBJ2-7; V gene: TRBV3-1; clone size: once; CDR3 protein: CASSQVTREQYF
J gene: TRBJ1-4; V gene: TRBV20-1; clone size: few; CDR3 protein: CSATQEWKLFF
J gene: TRBJ2-1; V gene: TRBV21-1; clone size: few; CDR3 protein: CAPNPGVGMNEQFF
J gene: TRBJ2-6; V gene: TRBV19; clone size: few; CDR3 protein: CASTRVGQGTAGANVLTF
J gene: TRBJ1-1; V gene: TRBV12-3/TRBV12-4; clone size: few; CDR3 protein: CASSLGDMNTEAFF
J gene: TRBJ2-5; V gene: TRBV15; clone size: -; CDR3 protein: CATSRGDRGSRETQYF
J gene: TRBJ1-2; V gene: TRBV5-5; clone size: few; CDR3 protein: CASSLNTGIYGYGYTF
J gene: TRBJ1-1; V gene: TRBV5-1; clone size: -; CDR3 protein: CASSLAGSNTEAFF
J gene: TRBJ1-5; V gene: TRBV20-1; clone size: -; CDR3 protein: CSARRGYSNQPQHF
J gene: TRBJ2-3; V gene: TRBV3-1; clone size: many; CDR3 protein: CASSQEEGGTDTQYF
J gene: TRBJ2-7; V gene: TRBV6-5; clone size: -; CDR3 protein: CASSSRTGTHEQYF
J gene: TRBJ2-5; V gene: TRBV5-1; clone size: -; CDR3 protein: CASSRYRGARETQYF
J gene: TRBJ2-2; V gene: TRBV9; clone size: -; CDR3 protein: CASSVGSSGRTGELFF
J gene: TRBJ1-5; V gene: TRBV15; clone size: few; CDR3 protein: CATSRDSGGQPQHF
J gene: TRBJ1-1; V gene: TRBV29-1; clone size: few; CDR3 protein: CSVEKAVMDAEAFF
J gene: TRBJ2-5; V gene: TRBV7-2; clone size: -; CDR3 protein: CASSLVGKSRETQYF
J gene: TRBJ2-7; V gene: TRBV7-2; clone size: few; CDR3 protein: CASSRGQGLYEQYF
J gene: TRBJ2-1; V gene: TRBV2; clone size: few; CDR3 protein: CASKDSMGLNEQFF
J gene: TRBJ2-7; V gene: TRBV9; clone size: -; CDR3 protein: CASSVAPTGGIGEQYF
J gene: TRBJ1-1; V gene: TRBV6-1; clone size: few; CDR3 protein: CASRFSRNTEAFF
J gene: TRBJ2-2; V gene: TRBV6-1; clone size: -; CDR3 protein: CASKDYLNTGELFF
J gene: TRBJ2-5; V gene: TRBV18; clone size: once; CDR3 protein: CASSPAQVTLETQYF
J gene: TRBJ2-5; V gene: TRBV7-2; clone size: -; CDR3 protein: CASSLVGTSGEETQYF
J gene: TRBJ2-3; V gene: TRBV12-5; clone size: few; CDR3 protein: CASGLVLTGRVQDTQYF
J gene: TRBJ1-6; V gene: TRBV21-1; clone size: -; CDR3 protein: CASIIPEEGPLHF
J gene: TRBJ1-4; V gene: TRBV29-1; clone size: -; CDR3 protein: CSVDGGRESNEKLFF
J gene: TRBJ1-2; V gene: TRBV6-2/TRBV6-3; clone size: few; CDR3 protein: CASSYLGPINGYTF
J gene: TRBJ1-1; V gene: TRBV5-1; clone size: -; CDR3 protein: CASSSWMGDTEAFF
J gene: TRBJ2-5; V gene: TRBV18; clone size: many; CDR3 protein: CASSRYQETQYF
J gene: TRBJ1-1; V gene: TRBV20-1; clone size: once; CDR3 protein: CSARDSASGPKRAFF
J gene: TRBJ2-1; V gene: TRBV12-3/TRBV12-4; clone size: -; CDR3 protein: CASSPRGTFNYNEQFF
J gene: TRBJ2-1; V gene: TRBV5-5; clone size: few; CDR3 protein: CASSSGLAGSREQFF
J gene: TRBJ2-3; V gene: TRBV12-3/TRBV12-4; clone size: -; CDR3 protein: CASSPGLQGADTQYF